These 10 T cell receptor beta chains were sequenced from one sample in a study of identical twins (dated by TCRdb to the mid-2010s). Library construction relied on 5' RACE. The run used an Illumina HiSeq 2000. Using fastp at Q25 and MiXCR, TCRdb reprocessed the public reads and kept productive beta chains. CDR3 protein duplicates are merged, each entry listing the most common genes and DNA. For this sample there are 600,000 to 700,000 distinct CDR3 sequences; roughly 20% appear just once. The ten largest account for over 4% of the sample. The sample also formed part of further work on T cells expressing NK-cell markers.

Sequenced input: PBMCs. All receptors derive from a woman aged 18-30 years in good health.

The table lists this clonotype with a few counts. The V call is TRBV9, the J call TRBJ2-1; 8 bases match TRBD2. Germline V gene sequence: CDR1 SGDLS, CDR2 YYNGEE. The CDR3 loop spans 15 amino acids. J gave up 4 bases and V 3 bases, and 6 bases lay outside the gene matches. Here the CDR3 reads CASSDGTSTYNEQFF. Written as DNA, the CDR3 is TGTGCCAGCAGCGACGGGACTAGTACTTACAATGAGCAGTTCTTC.

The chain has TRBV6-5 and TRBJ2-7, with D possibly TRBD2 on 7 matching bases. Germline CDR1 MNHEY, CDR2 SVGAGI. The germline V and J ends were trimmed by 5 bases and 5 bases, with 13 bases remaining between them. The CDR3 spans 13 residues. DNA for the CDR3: TGTGCCAGCAGTCAGCTCGGGGGGCACGAGCAGTACTTC. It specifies CASSQLGGHEQYF.

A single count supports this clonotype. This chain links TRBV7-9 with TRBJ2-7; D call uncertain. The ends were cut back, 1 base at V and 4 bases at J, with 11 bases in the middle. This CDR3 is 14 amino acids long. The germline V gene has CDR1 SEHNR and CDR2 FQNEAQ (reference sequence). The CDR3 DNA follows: TGTGCCAGCAGCTTAGGAACTTTGAATTACGAGCAGTACTTC. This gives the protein CASSLGTLNYEQYF. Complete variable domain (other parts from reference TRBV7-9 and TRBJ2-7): DTGVSQNPRHKITKRGQNVTFRCDPISEHNRLYWYRQTLGQGPEFLTYFQNEAQLEKSRLLSDRFSAERPKGSFSTLEIQRTEQGDSAMYLCASSLGTLNYEQYFGPGTRLTVT.

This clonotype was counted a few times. CDR3 nucleotide sequence: TGTGCCATCAGGGGGACTAGCTGGCTACAAGAGACCCAGTACTTC. Encoded protein: CAIRGTSWLQETQYF. The chain recombines TRBV10-3 with TRBJ2-5, with 9 nucleotides matching TRBD2. The germline gives CDR1 ENHRY, CDR2 SYGVKD. V lost 6 bases to trimming and J lost 2 bases; unmatched junction nucleotides: 7. The CDR3 extends over 15 amino acids.

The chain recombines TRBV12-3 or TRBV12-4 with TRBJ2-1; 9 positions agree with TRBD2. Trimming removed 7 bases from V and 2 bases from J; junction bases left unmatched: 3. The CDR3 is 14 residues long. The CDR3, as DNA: TGTGCCAGCAACGCGGGGGGGCCCTACAATGAGCAGTTCTTC. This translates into CASNAGGPYNEQFF.

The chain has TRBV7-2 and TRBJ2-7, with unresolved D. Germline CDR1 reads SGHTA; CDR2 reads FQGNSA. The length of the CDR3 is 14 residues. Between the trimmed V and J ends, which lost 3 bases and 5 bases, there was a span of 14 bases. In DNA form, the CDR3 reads TGTGCCAGCAGCTTCCGGCCAGGTAACGACGAGCAGTACTTC. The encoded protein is CASSFRPGNDEQYF.

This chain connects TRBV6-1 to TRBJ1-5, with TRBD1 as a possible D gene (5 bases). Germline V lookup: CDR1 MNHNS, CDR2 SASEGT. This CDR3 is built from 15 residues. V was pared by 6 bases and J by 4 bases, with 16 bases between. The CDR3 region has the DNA TGTGCCAGCAGGGACTTGGGGCGCCGAAATCAGCCCCAGCATTTT. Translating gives CASRDLGRRNQPQHF.

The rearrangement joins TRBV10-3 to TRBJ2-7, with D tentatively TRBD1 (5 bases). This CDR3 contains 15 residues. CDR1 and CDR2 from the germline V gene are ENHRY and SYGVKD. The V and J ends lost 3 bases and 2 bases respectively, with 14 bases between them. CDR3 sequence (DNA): TGTGCCATCAGTGACCCTCGCCAGGGCCCCTACGAGCAGTACTTC. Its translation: CAISDPRQGPYEQYF.

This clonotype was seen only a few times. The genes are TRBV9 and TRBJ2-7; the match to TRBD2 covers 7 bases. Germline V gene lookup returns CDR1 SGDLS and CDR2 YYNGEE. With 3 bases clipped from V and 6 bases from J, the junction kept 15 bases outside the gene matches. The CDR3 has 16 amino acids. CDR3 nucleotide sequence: TGTGCCAGCAGCGCCTCCTCGCCGGGAGGCGGCTCCGAGCAGTACTTC. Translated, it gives CASSASSPGGGSEQYF.

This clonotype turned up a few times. The CDR3 coding sequence is TGCAGTGCTAGAGATCCGACTAGGTGGCGTTTCGAGCAGTACTTC. Amino acids: CSARDPTRWRFEQYF. This chain connects TRBV20-1 to TRBJ2-7; tentative D call: TRBD2 (6 bases). CDR3 length: 15 amino acids. The germline CDR1 and CDR2 sequences are DFQATT and SNEGSKA (reference sequence). Trimming removed 0 bases from V and 6 bases from J, with 18 bases in between.